A selection of T cell receptor beta chains follows, all from one sample in a study of regulatory T cells in long-lasting Graves disease. In TCRdb, the multiplex PCR reads were re-called with MiXCR into one record per CDR3 protein. The table has some 370,000 distinct CDR3 sequences, 20% to 25% seen once. The sequenced sample was peripheral blood mononuclear cells (PBMCs), obtained when the disease was refractory, from a patient treated with antithyroid drugs. Receptors originate from a female donor with Graves disease. The conserved cysteine and the conserved F or W are not part of the CDR3 here. The D gene is left open where the match is weak.

j_gene: TRBJ2-5; v_gene: TRBV20-1; d_gene: -; CDR3aa: SASGGSNFQETQY
j_gene: TRBJ2-5; v_gene: TRBV7-2; d_gene: TRBD1; CDR3aa: ASSPPRQGLQETQY
j_gene: TRBJ1-5; v_gene: TRBV7-8; d_gene: -; CDR3aa: ASSWEAAHQPQH
j_gene: TRBJ2-5; v_gene: TRBV4-1; d_gene: TRBD2; CDR3aa: ASSLARGGETQY
j_gene: TRBJ1-2; v_gene: TRBV30; d_gene: -; CDR3aa: AWSVGDSLYDGYT
j_gene: TRBJ2-5; v_gene: TRBV10-2; d_gene: -; CDR3aa: ATSGSETQY
j_gene: TRBJ2-3; v_gene: TRBV13; d_gene: -; CDR3aa: ASIPPGRNTDTQY
j_gene: TRBJ2-2; v_gene: TRBV7-2; d_gene: -; CDR3aa: ASSPLTSLTGELF
j_gene: TRBJ1-6; v_gene: TRBV5-6; d_gene: -; CDR3aa: ASSLEQGGSPLH
j_gene: TRBJ1-4; v_gene: TRBV7-9; d_gene: TRBD1; CDR3aa: ASRPRQGPDEKLF
j_gene: TRBJ1-2; v_gene: TRBV14; d_gene: -; CDR3aa: ASSQDRAGYYGYT
j_gene: TRBJ1-1; v_gene: TRBV7-6; d_gene: TRBD1; CDR3aa: ASSRGQMNTEAF
j_gene: TRBJ1-1; v_gene: TRBV6-9; d_gene: -; CDR3aa: ASSYAPMGGVTEAF
j_gene: TRBJ2-7; v_gene: TRBV20-1; d_gene: TRBD2; CDR3aa: SALAGAWEQY
j_gene: TRBJ1-6; v_gene: TRBV14; d_gene: -; CDR3aa: ASSQDFGYNSPLH
j_gene: TRBJ2-2; v_gene: TRBV19; d_gene: -; CDR3aa: ASSIKDTGELF
j_gene: TRBJ2-1; v_gene: TRBV29-1; d_gene: TRBD2; CDR3aa: SVVAGTSGYNEQF
j_gene: TRBJ2-3; v_gene: TRBV30; d_gene: -; CDR3aa: AWERATDTQY
j_gene: TRBJ2-7; v_gene: TRBV6-5; d_gene: TRBD1; CDR3aa: ASSYGQGNAYEQY
j_gene: TRBJ1-1; v_gene: TRBV18; d_gene: -; CDR3aa: ASSKTSLNTEAF
j_gene: TRBJ2-7; v_gene: TRBV28; d_gene: -; CDR3aa: ASSLLLGDYEQY
j_gene: TRBJ1-2; v_gene: TRBV7-3; d_gene: -; CDR3aa: ASSLDDYGYT
j_gene: TRBJ1-2; v_gene: TRBV3-1; d_gene: -; CDR3aa: ASSQVGGEGYT
j_gene: TRBJ1-6; v_gene: TRBV3-1; d_gene: -; CDR3aa: ASSDAGRNSPLH
j_gene: TRBJ1-1; v_gene: TRBV7-9; d_gene: -; CDR3aa: ASSPAALREAF
j_gene: TRBJ2-2; v_gene: TRBV19; d_gene: TRBD2; CDR3aa: ASSTRGTSGNTGELF
j_gene: TRBJ1-2; v_gene: TRBV6-9; d_gene: -; CDR3aa: ASSYPGRYYGYT
j_gene: TRBJ2-7; v_gene: TRBV20-1; d_gene: TRBD1; CDR3aa: SARRDRGYEQY
j_gene: TRBJ2-7; v_gene: TRBV28; d_gene: TRBD1; CDR3aa: ASSSGTGAVEQY
j_gene: TRBJ2-5; v_gene: TRBV20-1; d_gene: -; CDR3aa: SARAGAVETQY
j_gene: TRBJ1-2; v_gene: TRBV4-3; d_gene: -; CDR3aa: ASSQDSGQGRGYT
j_gene: TRBJ1-6; v_gene: TRBV27; d_gene: TRBD1; CDR3aa: ASSLAGTGAYPLH
j_gene: TRBJ2-4; v_gene: TRBV11-2; d_gene: -; CDR3aa: ASSLGRREIQY
j_gene: TRBJ2-6; v_gene: TRBV18; d_gene: -; CDR3aa: ASSLLQGYSGANVLT
j_gene: TRBJ2-5; v_gene: TRBV11-2; d_gene: -; CDR3aa: ASSFSLSTPQETQY
j_gene: TRBJ2-7; v_gene: TRBV6-1; d_gene: TRBD1; CDR3aa: ASRGARDSSYEQY
j_gene: TRBJ2-5; v_gene: TRBV20-1; d_gene: -; CDR3aa: SADDIQETQY
j_gene: TRBJ2-7; v_gene: TRBV20-1; d_gene: TRBD2; CDR3aa: SASRSSGTYEQY
j_gene: TRBJ2-7; v_gene: TRBV12-3/TRBV12-4; d_gene: -; CDR3aa: ASSQNSYEQY
j_gene: TRBJ1-2; v_gene: TRBV11-1; d_gene: -; CDR3aa: ASSSQGFYGYT
j_gene: TRBJ2-7; v_gene: TRBV30; d_gene: TRBD2; CDR3aa: AWSHRGRDGEQY
j_gene: TRBJ2-5; v_gene: TRBV7-6; d_gene: TRBD2; CDR3aa: ASSLGNLWDLTRGETQY
j_gene: TRBJ2-7; v_gene: TRBV19; d_gene: -; CDR3aa: ASSDSGAYEQY
j_gene: TRBJ1-3; v_gene: TRBV6-5; d_gene: -; CDR3aa: ASSYSSTFSGNTIY
j_gene: TRBJ2-7; v_gene: TRBV12-3/TRBV12-4; d_gene: -; CDR3aa: ASNPAGSPLEQY
j_gene: TRBJ2-7; v_gene: TRBV6-5; d_gene: TRBD2; CDR3aa: ASSYSMTSGSAYEQY
j_gene: TRBJ1-1; v_gene: TRBV28; d_gene: TRBD1; CDR3aa: ASRPWGQMNTEAF
j_gene: TRBJ2-5; v_gene: TRBV7-9; d_gene: -; CDR3aa: ASSPRAYQETQY
j_gene: TRBJ1-4; v_gene: TRBV11-2; d_gene: -; CDR3aa: ASGRGFNEKLF
j_gene: TRBJ1-2; v_gene: TRBV6-1; d_gene: -; CDR3aa: ASRRSIQGNYGYT
j_gene: TRBJ2-4; v_gene: TRBV30; d_gene: -; CDR3aa: AWSVLRRGNIQY
j_gene: TRBJ2-5; v_gene: TRBV6-2/TRBV6-3; d_gene: -; CDR3aa: ASSYREETQY
j_gene: TRBJ1-4; v_gene: TRBV6-2/TRBV6-3; d_gene: TRBD1; CDR3aa: ASSYLGQGKLF
j_gene: TRBJ2-1; v_gene: TRBV3-1; d_gene: -; CDR3aa: ASSQGRQTHEQF